The 19 T cell receptor beta chains presented below share a single source sample, sequenced in a study of Ad26.COV2.S vaccination and SARS-CoV-2 variants (dated by TCRdb to the early 2020s). Receptor amplification or capture employed the immunoSEQ multiplex PCR assay. Not all clones reach the TCRdb copy of this immuneACCESS table, which keeps in-frame sequences only. Checked studies attribute under half of the gap to unresolved V genes and leave the rest unexplained. This sample has around 320,000 clones in its table, and roughly 84% of those were observed once. The leading ten clones occupy approximately 3.6% of the sample. The treatment or condition label, read with the paper, signifies: around 19 received Ad26.COV2.S at low or high dose, single or two shots; 5 received placebo; per-sample allocation not given. Repertoires of vaccine and placebo recipients were sequenced from samples collected on day 63 after the first injection.

The starting material was peripheral blood, obtained in a trial of Ad26.COV2.S vaccine versus placebo. The receptors derive from a person aged 18 to 65 who received the Ad26.COV2.S COVID-19 vaccine or a placebo.

This clone is a singleton in its sample. The chain combines TRBV15 with TRBJ2-1, with D uncertain. The CDR3 spans 13 residues. Germline V gives CDR1 LNHNV, CDR2 YYDKDF (reference sequence). V was cut by 2 bases and J by 10 bases, with 12 bases left in between. The DNA for the CDR3 is TGTGCCACCAGCAGACCACCCATGGGGGAGCAGTTCTTC. This sequence encodes CATSRPPMGEQFF.

Concerning this clone: Other DNA sequences from this sample encode an identical CDR3 as well. This chain uses TRBV7-8 with TRBJ1-5, with D unclear. V lost 3 bases, J lost 0 bases, and 9 bases lay in between. Looked up from germline, CDR1 is SGHVS and CDR2 is FQNEAQ. There are 15 residues in the CDR3. CDR3 region: CASSLQGNSNQPQHF. The CDR3 DNA follows: TGTGCCAGCAGCTTGCAAGGTAATAGCAATCAGCCCCAGCATTTT. The full variable domain, with the rest looked up from reference TRBV7-8 and TRBJ1-5, is GAGVSQSPRYKVAKRGQDVALRCDPISGHVSLFWYQQALGQGPEFLTYFQNEAQLDKSGLPSDRFFAERPEGSVSTLKIQRTQQEDSAVYLCASSLQGNSNQPQHFGDGTRLSIL.

The rearrangement links TRBV11-2 to TRBJ2-5; no reliable D call. Germline values: CDR1 SGHAT, CDR2 FQNNGV. Trimming stripped 4 bases from V and 5 bases from J, with 14 bases between. This CDR3 has 14 amino acids. For the CDR3, the DNA is TGTGCCAGCAGCTCGACACCGGAGATCGAGACCCAGTACTTC. Protein product: CASSSTPEIETQYF.

This clone was seen a single time. The genes are TRBV4-3 and TRBJ2-3; TRBD2 agrees at 7 bases. CDR3 length: 15 amino acids. Trimming cost V 1 base and J 2 bases; bases outside gene matches: 3. Per the germline V gene, CDR1 is LGHNA and CDR2 is YSLEER. CDR3 coding DNA: TGCGCCAGCAGCCAAGGGGGGGGAGACACAGATACGCAGTATTTT. Protein: CASSQGGGDTDTQYF.

This chain uses TRBV4-3 with TRBJ1-2; weak D call: TRBD1 (6 bases). Trimming took off 3 bases at V and 4 bases at J, with 6 bases between the two ends. CDR1 and CDR2 (germline): LGHNA, YSLEER. The CDR3 runs 12 residues. CDR3 sequence: CASSQGAYGYTF. The CDR3 nucleotides read TGCGCCAGCAGCCAGGGGGCCTATGGCTACACCTTC.

The CDR3 DNA sequence: TGTGCCAGCAGCTTAATGGGCCAGCGAGAGACCCAGTACTTC. Its protein product is CASSLMGQRETQYF. This rearrangement joins TRBV7-2 to TRBJ2-5; D unresolved. Trimming pared 2 bases from V and 4 bases from J, leaving 11 bases between. The CDR3 has 14 amino acids. CDR1 and CDR2 (germline): SGHTA, FQGNSA.

This clone was seen only once. V is TRBV30 and J is TRBJ2-5; D not resolved. The germline V gene encodes CDR1 GTSNPN and CDR2 SVGIG (reference sequence). Trimming cost V 0 bases and J 5 bases, with 4 bases left between them. The CDR3 is 11 amino acids. The CDR3 is CAWSVQETQYF. CDR3 DNA sequence: TGTGCCTGGAGTGTACAGGAGACCCAGTACTTC.

The CDR3 nucleotides are TGTGCCAGCAGCCAAGGGGTTTACGGGCTCTACAATGAGCAGTTCTTC. As protein: CASSQGVYGLYNEQFF. V is TRBV3-1 (or the pseudogene TRBV3-2) and J is TRBJ2-1; no firm D call. The germline V gene encodes CDR1 LGHDT and CDR2 YNNKEL (reference sequence). CDR3 size: 16 residues. Trimming shortened V by 1 base and J by 3 bases, and 13 bases separated the two germline ends.

V and J are TRBV7-6 and TRBJ2-7, with D unclear. Deletions cut 1 base from V and 0 bases from J, with 7 bases between. The CDR3 runs to 14 residues. Germline V lookup: CDR1 SGHVS, CDR2 FNYEAQ. The CDR3 here is CASSLGTSSYEQYF. The CDR3 DNA reads as TGTGCCAGCAGCTTAGGGACGTCCTCCTACGAGCAGTACTTC.

This chain connects TRBV15 to TRBJ1-4; weak D call: TRBD1 (5 bases). Trimming took 0 bases from V and 8 from J, leaving 13 bases between them. The CDR3 runs 15 residues. CDR1 LNHNV and CDR2 YYDKDF come from the germline V gene (reference sequence). The CDR3, as DNA: TGTGCCACCAGCAGAGATTCAGTCAGGGCCGAAAAACTGTTTTTT. Encoded protein: CATSRDSVRAEKLFF.

DNA of the CDR3: TGTGCCAGCAGCCAAGTGGGTCTGTCCCCTGAAGCTTTCTTT. This sequence encodes CASSQVGLSPEAFF. V usage is TRBV3-1 (or the pseudogene TRBV3-2) and J usage is TRBJ1-1; no definite D call. Trimming took off 1 base at V and 6 bases at J, with 12 bases between the two ends. Germline CDR1 is LGHDT and CDR2 is YNNKEL (reference sequence). The CDR3 sequence is 14 residues long.

V is TRBV5-4 and J is TRBJ2-3, with TRBD2 matching over 15 bases. Trimming cost V 3 bases and J 3 bases; bases outside gene matches: 2. The CDR3 extends over 16 amino acids. In germline, CDR1 is SGHNT, CDR2 YYREEE (reference sequence). This chain's CDR3 is CASSYGTSGGTDTQYF. CDR3 DNA sequence: TGTGCCAGCAGCTACGGGACTAGCGGGGGGACAGATACGCAGTATTTT.

Regarding this clone: Other DNA sequences in this sample translate to the same CDR3. The chain carries TRBV19 and TRBJ2-7, with 8 bases aligning to TRBD1. Unmatched junction bases numbered 5, after V lost 5 bases and J lost 2 bases. The CDR3 has 14 amino acids. The V gene's germline CDR1 is LNHDA and CDR2 SQIVND (reference sequence). The CDR3 spells CASSPGTGPYEQYF. As DNA, the CDR3 is TGTGCCAGTAGTCCCGGGACAGGCCCCTACGAGCAGTACTTC.

On this clone itself: Compared with germline, one end of the junction differs, possibly owing to a read error. This rearrangement joins TRBV14 to TRBJ2-4; either TRBD1 or TRBD2 may supply D (5 bases each). Germline CDR1 is SGHDN and CDR2 is FVKESK. The CDR3 consists of 14 residues. In DNA form, the CDR3 reads TGTGCCAGCAGCAAGACCGGGACCCTAAACGTTCAGTACTTC. Protein product: CASSKTGTLNVQYF.

This clone has only one observation. The chain uses TRBV2 and TRBJ2-1; possible D gene TRBD1, 5 bases. Deletions cut 6 bases from V and 2 bases from J, with 8 bases between. CDR1 and CDR2 from the germline V gene are SNHLY and FYNNEI. This CDR3 contains 13 residues. The CDR3 protein is CASSPDTYNEQFF. The CDR3 region has the DNA TGTGCCAGCAGCCCGGACACCTACAATGAGCAGTTCTTC.

The genes are TRBV6-2 or TRBV6-3 and TRBJ2-1, with D tentatively TRBD1 or TRBD2 (5 bases each). Germline V gives CDR1 MNHEY, CDR2 SVGEGT. The germline V and J ends were trimmed by 9 bases and 4 bases, with 13 bases remaining between them. There are 13 residues in the CDR3. CDR3: CASSLGAYNEQFF. The CDR3 coding sequence is TGTGCCAGTAGCCTCGGGGCTTACAATGAGCAGTTCTTC.

The genes are TRBV13 and TRBJ2-7, with D unresolved. This CDR3 is built from 11 residues. CDR1 and CDR2 (germline): PRHDT, FYEKMQ (reference sequence). V lost 5 bases, J lost 4 bases, and 6 bases lay in between. CDR3 loop: CASSPTYEQYF. The CDR3 DNA is TGTGCCAGCAGCCCTACTTACGAGCAGTACTTC.

V is TRBV5-1 and J is TRBJ1-1; tentatively, D is TRBD1 (6 bases). The CDR3 sequence is 16 residues long. The V gene's germline CDR1 is SGHRS and CDR2 YFSETQ. V was clipped by 4 bases and J by 1 base, with 17 bases between them. The CDR3 DNA sequence: TGCGCCAGCAGCCCACGCCCGGCAGGGGCGAACACTGAAGCTTTCTTT. Residues: CASSPRPAGANTEAFF.

This clone was found once. The chain has TRBV29-1 and TRBJ1-1; TRBD1 might be the D (6 bases). V was clipped by 3 bases and J by 9 bases, with 17 bases between them. Germline V gives CDR1 SQVTM, CDR2 ANQGSEA. CDR3 size: 13 residues. This CDR3 reads CSVDLRGRFQAFF. In DNA form, the CDR3 reads TGCAGCGTTGATCTCCGGGGGCGGTTTCAAGCTTTCTTT.